A single sample is the source of the 10 T cell receptor beta chains below, sequenced in a study of T cell responses to AZD1222 COVID-19 vaccine. Produced via immunoSEQ multiplex PCR; TCRdb's table is partial and in-frame only. Here the sample spans approximately 140,000 clones, around 95% being singletons. The material was peripheral blood, obtained on day 0 of AZD1222 vaccination. These receptors were taken from an adult in good health.

This clone has just a few counts. The V and J genes are TRBV12-3 or TRBV12-4 and TRBJ1-3, with D uncertain. The CDR3 runs 12 residues. Deletions cut 3 bases from V and 6 bases from J, with 6 bases between. CDR3 nucleotide sequence: TGTGCCAGCAGTTTTTTGGTAAACACCATATATTTT. The encoded protein is CASSFLVNTIYF.

The gene calls are TRBV28 and TRBJ1-1, with D perhaps TRBD1 (6 bases). CDR1 is MDHEN and CDR2 is SYDVKM in the germline V gene. With 6 bases removed from V and 8 bases from J, the gap between germline ends came to 13 bases. The CDR3 covers 12 residues. CDR3 coding DNA: TGTGCCAGCAGCCCCGACAGGTACGAAGCTTTCTTT. This sequence encodes CASSPDRYEAFF. The full variable domain, its missing parts supplied by reference TRBV28 and TRBJ1-1, is DVKVTQSSRYLVKRTGEKVFLECVQDMDHENMFWYRQDPGLGLRLIYFSYDVKMKEKGDIPEGYSVSREKKERFSLILESASTNQTSMYLCASSPDRYEAFFGQGTRLTVV.

The rearrangement joins TRBV11-3 to TRBJ2-2, with D possibly TRBD1 on 6 matching bases. Germline V gene data show CDR1 as SGHNT and CDR2 as YENEEA. This CDR3 has 14 amino acids. Trimming shortened V by 4 bases and J by 2 bases, and 8 bases separated the two germline ends. The CDR3 bases are TGTGCCAGCAGCTCACAGGGAAACACCGGGGAGCTGTTTTTT. Translating it yields CASSSQGNTGELFF.

The chain has TRBV7-9 and TRBJ1-3; TRBD1 might be the D (5 bases). This CDR3 region has 18 residues. The germline V gene has CDR1 SEHNR and CDR2 FQNEAQ (reference sequence). V was cut by 2 bases and J by 0 bases, with 17 bases left in between. The CDR3 is CASSLQPGLLYSGNTIYF. For the CDR3, the DNA is TGTGCCAGCAGCTTACAACCGGGACTACTATACTCTGGAAACACCATATATTTT.

This chain uses TRBV14 with TRBJ2-7, with TRBD2 matching 16 bases. The CDR3 runs to 18 residues. With 3 bases clipped from V and 1 base from J, the junction kept 6 bases outside the gene matches. Germline V lookup: CDR1 SGHDN, CDR2 FVKESK. CDR3 DNA sequence: TGTGCCAGCAGCCACCCCGGGACTAGCGGGGGGGGGTCCTACGAGCAGTACGTC. Its translation is CASSHPGTSGGGSYEQYV.

The gene calls are TRBV28 and TRBJ1-5; D remains ambiguous. CDR1 MDHEN and CDR2 SYDVKM come from the germline V gene. The CDR3 spans 11 residues. Trimming stripped 4 bases from V and 9 bases from J, with 7 bases between. CDR3 bases: TGTGCCAGCAGTTCCCCTGGGCCCCAGCATTTT. Protein sequence: CASSSPGPQHF.

In this sample, this clone turned up a few times. The V and J genes are TRBV18 and TRBJ2-1, with 14 bases aligning to TRBD2. This CDR3 spans 17 amino acids. With V trimmed by 5 bases and J by 5 bases, 8 bases remained unmatched. Germline V gene sequence: CDR1 KGHSH, CDR2 LQKENI. CDR3 sequence (DNA): TGTGCCAGCTCAAAACAGAAGACTAGCGGGGGGGACAATGAGCAGTTCTTC. Translation: CASSKQKTSGGDNEQFF.

The chain carries TRBV7-9 and TRBJ1-5; D is unclear. Germline loops: CDR1 SEHNR, CDR2 FQNEAQ (reference sequence). This CDR3 comprises 16 residues. Deletions cut 11 bases from V and 5 bases from J, with 25 bases between. The CDR3 protein is CASSGEGPRAHQPQHF. DNA of the CDR3: TGTGCCTCTTCCGGGGAGGGCCCTAGGGCGCATCAGCCCCAGCATTTT.

The J gene is TRBJ2-3, the V gene TRBV19; either TRBD1 or TRBD2 may supply D (5 bases each). Trimming shortened V by 5 bases and J by 2 bases, and 14 bases separated the two germline ends. The V gene's germline CDR1 is LNHDA and CDR2 SQIVND (reference sequence). The CDR3 consists of 15 residues. The CDR3 reads CASSDPGLYTDTQYF. CDR3 coding DNA: TGTGCCAGTAGTGACCCGGGGCTTTACACAGATACGCAGTATTTT.

The V call is TRBV19, the J call TRBJ2-1; tentatively, D is TRBD2 (6 bases). V shed 3 bases and J shed 4 bases, with 10 bases lying between them. CDR3 size: 14 residues. CDR1 and CDR2 from the germline V gene are LNHDA and SQIVND (reference sequence). CDR3: CASSIMGGYNEQFF. The CDR3 DNA reads TGTGCCAGTAGTATCATGGGGGGTTACAATGAGCAGTTCTTC.